This paragraph covers one T cell receptor (beta chain) sequence. The antigen is not known. The sample belongs to a study of T cell responses to AZD1222 COVID-19 vaccine. Study-level results: Repertoire sampling occurred only after the peak T cell response. CD4 TCRs covered the whole spike, strongest at regions 160-218 and 743-854. Spike-specific TCR breadth and depth rose after two AZD1222 doses. The donor cohort was predominantly white British with a female majority, and clonal diversity may have been underestimated.

The CDR3 consists of 14 residues. The germline V and J ends were trimmed by 3 bases and 7 bases, with 13 bases remaining between them. Germline V gene data show CDR1 as ENHRY and CDR2 as SYGVKD. Libraries were prepared by immunoSEQ multiplex PCR; TCRdb keeps only in-frame clonotypes and omits some of them. There are some 83,000 clones in the sample; roughly 88% occur only once, and approximately 9% lies in the top ten. The TCR sequence derives from an adult in good health. The source material was peripheral blood, sampled on day 0 of AZD1222 vaccination. The chain joins TRBV10-3 to TRBJ2-1; D call uncertain. The CDR3 spells CAISDAGSPNEQFF. In DNA, the CDR3 is TGTGCCATCAGTGATGCAGGTTCCCCAAATGAGCAGTTCTTC.